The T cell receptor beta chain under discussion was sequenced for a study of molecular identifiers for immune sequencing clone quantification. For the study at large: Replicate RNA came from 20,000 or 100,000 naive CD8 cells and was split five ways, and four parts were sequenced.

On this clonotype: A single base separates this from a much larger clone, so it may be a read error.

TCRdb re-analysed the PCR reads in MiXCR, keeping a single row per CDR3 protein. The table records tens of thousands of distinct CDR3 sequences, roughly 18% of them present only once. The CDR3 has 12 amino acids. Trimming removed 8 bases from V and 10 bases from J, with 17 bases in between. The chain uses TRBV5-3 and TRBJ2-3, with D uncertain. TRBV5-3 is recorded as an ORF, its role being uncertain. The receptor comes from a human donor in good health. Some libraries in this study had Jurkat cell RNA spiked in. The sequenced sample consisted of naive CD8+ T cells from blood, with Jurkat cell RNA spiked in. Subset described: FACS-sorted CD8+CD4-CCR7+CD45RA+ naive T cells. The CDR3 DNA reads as TGTGCCAGCAGCCTCGCCGTGGATGCGCAGTATTTT. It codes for CASSLAVDAQYF.